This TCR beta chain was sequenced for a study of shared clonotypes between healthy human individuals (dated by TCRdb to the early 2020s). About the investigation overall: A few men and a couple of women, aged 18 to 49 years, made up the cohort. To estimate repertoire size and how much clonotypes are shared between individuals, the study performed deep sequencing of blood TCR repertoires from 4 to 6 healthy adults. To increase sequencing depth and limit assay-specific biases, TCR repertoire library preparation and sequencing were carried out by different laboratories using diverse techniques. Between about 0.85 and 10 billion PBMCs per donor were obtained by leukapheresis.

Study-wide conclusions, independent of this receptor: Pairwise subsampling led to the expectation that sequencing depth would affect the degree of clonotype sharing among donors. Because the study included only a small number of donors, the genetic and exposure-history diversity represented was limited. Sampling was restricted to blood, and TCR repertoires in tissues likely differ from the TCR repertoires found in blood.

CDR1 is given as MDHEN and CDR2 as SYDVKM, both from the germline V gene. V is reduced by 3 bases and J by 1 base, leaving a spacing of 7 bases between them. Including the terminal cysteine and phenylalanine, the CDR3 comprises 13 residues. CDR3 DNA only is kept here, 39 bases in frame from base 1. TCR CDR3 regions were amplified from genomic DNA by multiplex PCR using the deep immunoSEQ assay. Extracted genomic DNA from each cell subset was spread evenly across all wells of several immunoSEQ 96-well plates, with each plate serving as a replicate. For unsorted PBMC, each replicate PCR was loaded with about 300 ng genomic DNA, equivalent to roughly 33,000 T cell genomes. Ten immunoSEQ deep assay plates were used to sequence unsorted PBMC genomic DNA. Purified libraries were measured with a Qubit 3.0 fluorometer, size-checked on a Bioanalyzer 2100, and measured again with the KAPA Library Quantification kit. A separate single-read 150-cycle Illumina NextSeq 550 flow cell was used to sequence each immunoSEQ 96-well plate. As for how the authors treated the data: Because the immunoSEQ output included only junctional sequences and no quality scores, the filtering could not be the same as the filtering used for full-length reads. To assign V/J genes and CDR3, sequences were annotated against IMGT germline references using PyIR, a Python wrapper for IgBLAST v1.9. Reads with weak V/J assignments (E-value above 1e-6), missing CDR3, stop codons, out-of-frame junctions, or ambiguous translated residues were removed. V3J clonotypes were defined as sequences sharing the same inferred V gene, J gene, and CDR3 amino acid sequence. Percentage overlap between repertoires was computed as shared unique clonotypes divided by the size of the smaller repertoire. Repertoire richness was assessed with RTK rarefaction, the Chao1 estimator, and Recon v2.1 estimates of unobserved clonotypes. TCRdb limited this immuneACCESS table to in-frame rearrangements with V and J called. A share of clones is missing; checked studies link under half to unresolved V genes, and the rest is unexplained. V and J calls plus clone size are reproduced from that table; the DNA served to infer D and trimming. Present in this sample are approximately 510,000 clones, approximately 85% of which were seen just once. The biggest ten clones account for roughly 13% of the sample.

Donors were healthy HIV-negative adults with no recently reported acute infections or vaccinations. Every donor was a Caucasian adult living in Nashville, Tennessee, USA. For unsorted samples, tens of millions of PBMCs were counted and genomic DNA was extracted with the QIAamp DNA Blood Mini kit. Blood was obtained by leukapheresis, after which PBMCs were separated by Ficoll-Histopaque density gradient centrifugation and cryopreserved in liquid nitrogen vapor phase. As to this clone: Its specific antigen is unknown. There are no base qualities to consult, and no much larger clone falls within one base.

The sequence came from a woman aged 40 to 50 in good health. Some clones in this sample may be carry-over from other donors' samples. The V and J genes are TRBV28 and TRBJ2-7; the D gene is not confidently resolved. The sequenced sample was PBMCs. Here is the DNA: TGTGCCAGCAGTTTTTCGGAGTCCTACGAGCAGTACTTC. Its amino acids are CASSFSESYEQYF.